The 16 T cell receptor beta chains reported below all come from one sample, sequenced in a study of blood T cell repertoires in COVID-19. Sequenced by immunoSEQ multiplex PCR; TCRdb stores in-frame clones only, minus some. The sample has over 50,000 clones; 80% to 90% are singletons. What was sequenced was peripheral blood. The receptors stem from a human donor in a cohort sampled during active COVID-19.

This chain links TRBV5-4 with TRBJ2-2, with 7 nucleotides matching TRBD1. The V gene end was trimmed by 4 bases and the J gene end by 2 bases; junction bases not matched to a gene: 8. CDR1 and CDR2 from the germline V gene are SGHNT and YYREEE (reference sequence). The CDR3 runs to 16 residues. CDR3 in amino acids: CASSTVTGSNTGELFF. The CDR3 DNA sequence: TGTGCCAGCAGCACCGTGACAGGGTCCAACACCGGGGAGCTGTTTTTT.

The rearrangement uses TRBV5-1 and TRBJ2-7, with a tentative D call TRBD1 (6 bases). The V end lost 4 bases, the J end lost 5 bases, and 16 bases lay between the germline ends. This CDR3 spans 14 amino acids. Germline values: CDR1 SGHRS, CDR2 YFSETQ. For the CDR3, the DNA is TGCGCCAGCAGCCCTACAGGGAATACCGACGAGCAGTACTTC. It yields the protein CASSPTGNTDEQYF.

The CDR3 protein is CASALNEQFF. In nucleotides, the CDR3 is TGTGCCAGCGCGCTAAATGAGCAGTTCTTC. The chain is built from TRBV18 and TRBJ2-1; D remains unclear. The CDR3 runs 10 residues. Trimming cost V 8 bases and J 7 bases, with 6 bases left between them. Germline assignment: CDR1 KGHSH and CDR2 LQKENI.

V and J are TRBV7-2 and TRBJ2-1, with 9 bases aligning to TRBD2. Per the germline V gene, CDR1 is SGHTA and CDR2 is FQGNSA. Germline trimming cut 1 base from V and 9 bases from J; bases unmatched to any gene: 16. The CDR3 runs 18 residues. The CDR3 loop is CASSLVGGASGGFGEQFF. CDR3 DNA: TGTGCCAGCAGCTTAGTTGGCGGGGCCAGCGGGGGGTTCGGTGAGCAGTTCTTC.

V is TRBV19 and J is TRBJ1-1, with D maybe TRBD1 (6 bases). This CDR3 has 15 residues. Germline V lookup: CDR1 LNHDA, CDR2 SQIVND (reference sequence). Trimming removed 7 bases from V and 0 bases from J, with 15 bases in between. CDR3 nucleotide sequence: TGTGCCAGTACAAGACAGGCCGACATGAACACTGAAGCTTTCTTT. Protein product: CASTRQADMNTEAFF.

The chain joins TRBV11-2 to TRBJ1-6; 9 nucleotides align to TRBD1. V shed 3 bases and J 9 bases; nucleotides not matched to a gene: 0. CDR3 length: 13 amino acids. In germline, CDR1 is SGHAT, CDR2 FQNNGV. This CDR3 is CASSLGQGSPLHF. The CDR3, as DNA: TGTGCCAGCAGCTTGGGACAGGGTTCACCCCTCCACTTT. The complete variable domain, with remaining parts taken from reference TRBV11-2 and TRBJ1-6, reads EAGVAQSPRYKIIEKRQSVAFWCNPISGHATLYWYQQILGQGPKLLIQFQNNGVVDDSQLPKDRFSAERLKGVDSTLKIQPAKLEDSAVYLCASSLGQGSPLHFGNGTRLTVT.

This clone came up a few times. The chain carries TRBV6-5 and TRBJ2-2; D possibly corresponds to TRBD1 (6 bases). V gave up 2 bases and J gave up 5 bases, with 9 bases separating them. Germline values: CDR1 MNHEY, CDR2 SVGAGI. The length of the CDR3 is 14 residues. This chain's CDR3 is CASSYDRRTGELFF. The CDR3 region has the DNA TGTGCCAGCAGTTACGACAGGAGAACCGGGGAGCTGTTTTTT.

The chain uses TRBV9 and TRBJ2-3; D possibly corresponds to TRBD2 (6 bases). Germline V gives CDR1 SGDLS, CDR2 YYNGEE. This CDR3 is built from 14 residues. V was pared by 0 bases and J by 4 bases, with 9 bases between. CDR3 nucleotide sequence: TGTGCCAGCAGCGTAGTCGGGGACTCAGATACGCAGTATTTT. Translated, it gives CASSVVGDSDTQYF.

This chain links TRBV3-1 (or the pseudogene TRBV3-2) with TRBJ1-6; D gene ambiguous. The CDR3 runs to 13 residues. The germline CDR1 and CDR2 sequences are LGHDT and YNNKEL (reference sequence). V gave up 2 bases and J gave up 8 bases, with 7 bases separating them. The CDR3 sequence is CASSQLTDSPLHF. DNA of the CDR3: TGTGCCAGCAGCCAACTTACAGATTCACCCCTCCACTTT.

V is TRBV5-6 and J is TRBJ1-5; D gene ambiguous. The germline V and J ends were trimmed by 0 bases and 3 bases, with 10 bases remaining between them. The CDR3 spans 15 residues. Germline CDR1 SGHDT, CDR2 YYEEEE. CDR3 DNA sequence: TGTGCCAGCAGCTTGGGCGGGGATCTCAATCAGCCCCAGCATTTT. Translated, it gives CASSLGGDLNQPQHF.

V gene TRBV4-2 combines with J gene TRBJ2-3; the match to TRBD1 covers 10 bases. This CDR3 is 16 amino acids long. CDR1 and CDR2 (germline): LGHNA, YNFKEQ. V dropped 4 bases and J dropped 2; count of bases not matched to a gene: 6. DNA for the CDR3: TGTGCCAGCAGCCCTCGGACAGGGGGAAACACAGATACGCAGTATTTT. Its translation: CASSPRTGGNTDTQYF.

This clone was recorded a few times. The V and J genes are TRBV7-2 and TRBJ1-5, with D maybe TRBD1 (5 bases). Germline V gene lookup returns CDR1 SGHTA and CDR2 FQGNSA. V was shortened by 1 base and J by 0 bases, with 7 bases between the two germline ends. The CDR3 is 15 amino acids. In nucleotides, the CDR3 is TGTGCCAGCAGCTTAGGCCAGGGTAGCAATCAGCCCCAGCATTTT. This translates into CASSLGQGSNQPQHF.

V usage is TRBV7-6 and J usage is TRBJ2-2, with 8 bases fitting TRBD1. The CDR3 is 16 residues long. V was pared by 4 bases and J by 1 base, with 5 bases of the junction left unmatched. CDR1 is SGHVS and CDR2 is FNYEAQ in the germline V gene. The CDR3 here is CASSSRGQGNTGELFF. The CDR3 DNA reads as TGTGCCAGCAGCTCGCGCGGACAGGGGAACACCGGGGAGCTGTTTTTT.

The V and J genes are TRBV29-1 and TRBJ2-5; 9 bases map to TRBD1. The junction had 14 bases not matched to a gene; V was cut back by 7 bases and J by 5 bases. This CDR3 is built from 15 residues. The germline V gene encodes CDR1 SQVTM and CDR2 ANQGSEA. CDR3 in amino acids: CSAVTLGQGGETQYF. The CDR3 coding sequence is TGCAGCGCCGTAACTCTGGGACAGGGTGGGGAGACCCAGTACTTC.

The chain links TRBV28 to TRBJ2-1; 10 bases match TRBD2. The V and J ends lost 7 bases and 7 bases, in that order; junction bases with no gene match: 10. Germline V gene sequence: CDR1 MDHEN, CDR2 SYDVKM. This CDR3 is built from 15 residues. CDR3 region: CASNLAGERRNEQFF. CDR3 bases: TGTGCCAGCAACCTAGCGGGAGAAAGAAGGAATGAGCAGTTCTTC.

The chain carries TRBV7-2 and TRBJ1-2; D call uncertain. Germline CDR1 is SGHTA and CDR2 is FQGNSA. V shed 1 base and J shed 6 bases, with 9 bases lying between them. The CDR3 contains 13 residues. CDR3 nucleotide sequence: TGTGCCAGCAGCTTAGGGGTTCGGGATGGCTACACCTTC. Its protein is CASSLGVRDGYTF.